These 9 T cell receptor beta chains were all obtained from the same sample, sequenced in a study of blood T cell repertoires in COVID-19. The method was immunoSEQ multiplex PCR; TCRdb's version includes in-frame clones alone and lacks a portion of them. The sample records around 320,000 clones, around 87% being singletons. The sample taken for sequencing was PBMCs or T cells enriched from blood (not recorded which). The receptor source for this set is a woman in her late teens or twenties with acute COVID-19.

The chain carries TRBV28 and TRBJ2-2; 11 nucleotides match TRBD2. Germline lookup yields CDR1 MDHEN and CDR2 SYDVKM. The V and J ends lost 4 bases and 4 bases, in that order; junction bases with no gene match: 17. This CDR3 region has 20 residues. This CDR3 reads CASSSAWTSGFNWGTGELFF. CDR3 nucleotide sequence: TGTGCCAGCAGTTCTGCCTGGACTAGCGGGTTTAATTGGGGCACCGGGGAGCTGTTTTTT.

The J gene is TRBJ2-3, the V gene TRBV11-3; 11 nucleotides agree with TRBD2. The V gene's germline CDR1 is SGHNT and CDR2 YENEEA. J was trimmed by 5 bases and V by 4 bases; bases with no gene match: 8. CDR3 length equals 16 residues. CDR3 loop: CASSSSGRPSVDTQYF. CDR3 sequence (DNA): TGTGCCAGCAGCTCTAGCGGGAGGCCCTCTGTAGATACGCAGTATTTT.

The V and J genes are TRBV18 and TRBJ1-1; D might be TRBD1 (6 bases). The CDR3 is 14 residues long. Between the trimmed V and J ends, which lost 5 bases and 1 base, there was a span of 11 bases. The V gene's germline CDR1 is KGHSH and CDR2 LQKENI. Here the CDR3 reads CASSRGQTNTEAFF. The CDR3 coding sequence is TGTGCCAGCTCAAGAGGACAGACGAACACTGAAGCTTTCTTT. The full variable domain, in which reference TRBV18 and TRBJ1-1 provide the parts outside the CDR3, is NAGVMQNPRHLVRRRGQEARLRCSPMKGHSHVYWYRQLPEEGLKFMVYLQKENIIDESGMPKERFSAEFPKEGPSILRIQQVVRGDSAAYFCASSRGQTNTEAFFGQGTRLTVV.

This clone was detected many times. The V call is TRBV29-1, the J call TRBJ1-4; 7 positions match TRBD1. CDR1 and CDR2 (germline): SQVTM, ANQGSEA. With 1 base clipped from V and 4 bases from J, the junction kept 9 bases outside the gene matches. The CDR3 runs to 16 residues. The CDR3 region has the DNA TGCAGCGTTGAAGGGAGTACAGGGACAGATAATGAAAAACTGTTTTTT. Translation gives CSVEGSTGTDNEKLFF.

The chain couples TRBV19 to TRBJ2-5, with 7 bases aligning to TRBD1. The germline V gene has CDR1 LNHDA and CDR2 SQIVND (reference sequence). Losses at the gene ends were 0 bases for V and 1 base for J; bases not matched to a gene: 2. This CDR3 region has 15 residues. DNA of the CDR3: TGTGCCAGTAGTATAGAAGGGGGCACCCAAGAGACCCAGTACTTC. It yields the protein CASSIEGGTQETQYF. Drawing the rest from reference TRBV19 and TRBJ2-5, the complete variable domain is DGGITQSPKYLFRKEGQNVTLSCEQNLNHDAMYWYRQDPGQGLRLIYYSQIVNDFQKGDIAEGYSVSREKKESFPLTVTSAQKNPTAFYLCASSIEGGTQETQYFGPGTRLLVL.

The DNA for the CDR3 is TGTGCCAGCAGCTTGCTAGACAGGGACCAAGAGACCCAGTACTTC. Translated: CASSLLDRDQETQYF. The V gene is TRBV5-6, the J gene TRBJ2-5, with 7 bases fitting TRBD1. CDR3 length: 15 amino acids. Germline CDR1 and CDR2: SGHDT and YYEEEE. Losses at the gene ends were 1 base for V and 0 bases for J; bases not matched to a gene: 3.

In this sample, this clone turned up a few times. V is TRBV6-5 and J is TRBJ1-1; 7 bases agree with TRBD1. The CDR3 loop spans 13 amino acids. Germline loops: CDR1 MNHEY, CDR2 SVGAGI. The trim removed 6 bases at V and 5 bases at J, leaving 6 bases unmatched. Here the CDR3 reads CASRVDRETEAFF. CDR3 in DNA: TGTGCCAGCAGAGTCGACAGGGAGACTGAAGCTTTCTTT.

V usage is TRBV28 and J usage is TRBJ2-4; 7 bases agree with TRBD2. V gave up 6 bases and J gave up 8 bases; unmatched junction bases: 16. The length of the CDR3 is 16 residues. From germline, CDR1 is MDHEN and CDR2 SYDVKM. CDR3 protein: CASSPVHLSGTDIQYF. For the CDR3, the DNA is TGTGCCAGCAGCCCCGTGCACCTAAGCGGGACTGACATTCAGTACTTC. Full variable domain (remainder filled in from reference TRBV28 and TRBJ2-4): DVKVTQSSRYLVKRTGEKVFLECVQDMDHENMFWYRQDPGLGLRLIYFSYDVKMKEKGDIPEGYSVSREKKERFSLILESASTNQTSMYLCASSPVHLSGTDIQYFGAGTRLSVL.

The chain recombines TRBV25-1 with TRBJ1-2, with D possibly being TRBD1 (6 bases). Germline V CDR1 and CDR2: MGHDK, SYGVNS. Trimming removed 2 bases from V and 4 bases from J, with 11 bases in between. This CDR3 spans 14 amino acids. The CDR3 DNA reads as TGTGCCAGCAGTGAACAGGGGTATGTCTATGGCTACACCTTC. Residues: CASSEQGYVYGYTF.